A single sample gave rise to the 29 T cell receptor beta chains below, sequenced in a study of Tregs in tolerant kidney transplant recipients. Repertoires were generated with immunoSEQ multiplex PCR, while TCRdb's copy carries only in-frame clones and drops some. Of more than 90,000 clones listed, roughly 92% are singletons. The sample taken for sequencing was CD4+ T cells from blood. Receptor source: a human donor in good health.

The V gene is TRBV5-1, the J gene TRBJ2-1, with no clear D. The CDR3 extends over 12 amino acids. Germline V gives CDR1 SGHRS, CDR2 YFSETQ. Deletions cut 0 bases from V and 8 bases from J, with 6 bases between. This chain's CDR3 is CASSLDGDEQFF. The CDR3, as DNA: TGCGCCAGCAGCTTGGATGGGGATGAGCAGTTCTTC. The full variable domain, completed using reference TRBV5-1 and TRBJ2-1, is KAGVTQTPRYLIKTRGQQVTLSCSPISGHRSVSWYQQTPGQGLQFLFEYFSETQRNKGNFPGRFSGRQFSNSRSEMNVSTLELGDSALYLCASSLDGDEQFFGPGTRLTVL.

The DNA for the CDR3 is TGTGCCAGTAGTAATCAACAGGGGGCTGGGGATACGCAGTATTTT. Amino acids: CASSNQQGAGDTQYF. The V gene is TRBV19, the J gene TRBJ2-3; the match to TRBD1 covers 9 bases. Germline CDR1 reads LNHDA; CDR2 reads SQIVND (reference sequence). The CDR3 loop spans 15 amino acids. V lost 4 bases to trimming and J lost 6 bases; unmatched junction nucleotides: 8.

The sample holds one count of this clone. The rearrangement links TRBV9 to TRBJ2-3, with 9 bases lining up with TRBD2. The CDR3 totals 15 residues. Germline V gene sequence: CDR1 SGDLS, CDR2 YYNGEE. With 2 bases clipped from V and 4 bases from J, the junction kept 5 bases outside the gene matches. CDR3 amino acids: CASSVWRGGADTQYF. The CDR3 DNA reads as TGTGCCAGCAGCGTCTGGCGGGGGGGGGCAGATACGCAGTATTTT. The full variable domain, with the rest looked up from reference TRBV9 and TRBJ2-3, is DSGVTQTPKHLITATGQRVTLRCSPRSGDLSVYWYQQSLDQGLQFLIQYYNGEERAKGNILERFSAQQFPDLHSELNLSSLELGDSALYFCASSVWRGGADTQYFGPGTRLTVL.

The chain couples TRBV10-3 to TRBJ2-1; tentative D call: TRBD2 (6 bases). V gave up 4 bases and J gave up 5 bases, with 15 bases separating them. Germline CDR1 and CDR2: ENHRY and SYGVKD. The CDR3 runs 15 residues. The CDR3 nucleotides are TGTGCCATCAGTGGGGGCGCGAGGAGGGACAATGAGCAGTTCTTC. Protein: CAISGGARRDNEQFF.

In this sample, this clone turned up once. J is TRBJ2-7 and V is TRBV6-5, with 9 bases matching TRBD1. This CDR3 comprises 14 residues. CDR1 is MNHEY, CDR2 SVGAGI, per germline. Trimming removed 5 bases from V and 6 bases from J; junction bases left unmatched: 8. The CDR3 sequence is CASSTQGAEFEQYF. CDR3 bases: TGTGCCAGCAGTACACAGGGGGCGGAATTCGAGCAGTACTTC.

The CDR3 DNA is TGTGCCAGCTCACCAGTAGGGAGGGCATCCCGCTCCTACGAGCAGTACTTC. It codes for CASSPVGRASRSYEQYF. The chain uses TRBV18 and TRBJ2-7; 7 nucleotides align to TRBD2. The V gene end was trimmed by 2 bases and the J gene end by 0 bases; junction bases not matched to a gene: 10. The germline gives CDR1 KGHSH, CDR2 LQKENI. The CDR3 runs to 17 residues.

The chain has TRBV6-1 and TRBJ1-2; D call uncertain. The ends were cut back, 3 bases at V and 3 bases at J, with 11 bases in the middle. The CDR3 spans 14 residues. Germline CDR1 is MNHNS and CDR2 is SASEGT. CDR3 bases: TGTGCCAGCAGTGAGCAACCGCGGCACTATGGCTACACCTTC. Translated, it gives CASSEQPRHYGYTF.

V usage is TRBV19 and J usage is TRBJ2-7, with D tentatively TRBD2 (5 bases). Germline V gene data show CDR1 as LNHDA and CDR2 as SQIVND (reference sequence). The length of the CDR3 is 14 residues. Between the trimmed V and J ends, which lost 5 bases and 2 bases, there was a span of 13 bases. The CDR3 bases are TGTGCCAGTAGTCATCTACGGGGTCCCTACGAGCAGTACTTC. As protein: CASSHLRGPYEQYF. Variable domain in full (rest from reference TRBV19 and TRBJ2-7): DGGITQSPKYLFRKEGQNVTLSCEQNLNHDAMYWYRQDPGQGLRLIYYSQIVNDFQKGDIAEGYSVSREKKESFPLTVTSAQKNPTAFYLCASSHLRGPYEQYFGPGTRLTVT.

V gene TRBV27 combines with J gene TRBJ2-1, with 9 bases fitting TRBD2. V lost 7 bases, J lost 1 base, and 5 bases stayed unmatched. CDR3 length: 15 residues. Germline CDR1 is MNHEY and CDR2 is SMNVEV (reference sequence). As DNA, the CDR3 is TGTGCCAGCACCGGGCGGGGGGGGTCCTACAATGAGCAGTTCTTC. Translating it yields CASTGRGGSYNEQFF.

The DNA of the CDR3 is TGCGCCAGCAGCTTAAGCGGGAGGCCCTACAATGAGCAGTTCTTC. Protein: CASSLSGRPYNEQFF. This chain links TRBV5-1 with TRBJ2-1; 9 nucleotides match TRBD2. With 2 bases clipped from V and 2 bases from J, the junction kept 2 bases outside the gene matches. CDR1 SGHRS and CDR2 YFSETQ come from the germline V gene. The CDR3 spans 15 residues.

This chain links TRBV6-6 with TRBJ2-7; 9 positions match TRBD1. CDR3 length: 15 amino acids. Looked up from germline, CDR1 is MNHNY and CDR2 is SVGAGI (reference sequence). V shed 2 bases, J shed 7 bases, and the junction held 9 bases outside the gene matches. For the CDR3, the DNA is TGTGCCAGCAGTTACGCACACAGGGGGCGTTGGGAGCAGTACTTC. Translated: CASSYAHRGRWEQYF.

The chain combines TRBV25-1 with TRBJ2-1; D uncertain. Germline V gene lookup returns CDR1 MGHDK and CDR2 SYGVNS. V was shortened by 4 bases and J by 6 bases, with 1 base between the two germline ends. The CDR3 covers 10 residues. The CDR3 bases are TGTGCCAGCAGTGGCAATGAGCAGTTCTTC. Translating it yields CASSGNEQFF. Full variable domain (outside the CDR3, taken from reference TRBV25-1 and TRBJ2-1): EADIYQTPRYLVIGTGKKITLECSQTMGHDKMYWYQQDPGMELHLIHYSYGVNSTEKGDLSSESTVSRIRTEHFPLTLESARPSHTSQYLCASSGNEQFFGPGTRLTVL.

The CDR3 reads CASSPGAGLEQYF. In nucleotides, the CDR3 is TGCGCCAGCAGCCCCGGAGCGGGACTCGAGCAGTACTTC. The chain employs TRBV5-1 and TRBJ2-7, with TRBD2 matching 7 bases. After removal of 4 bases from V and 6 bases from J, the junction contained 7 bases not matched to a gene. The CDR3 is 13 residues long. CDR1 and CDR2 from the germline V gene are SGHRS and YFSETQ.

This clone has only one observation. The V and J genes are TRBV2 and TRBJ2-2; D gene ambiguous. Trimming removed 3 bases from V and 6 bases from J, with 8 bases in between. This CDR3 is built from 13 residues. Germline V gene lookup returns CDR1 SNHLY and CDR2 FYNNEI. The CDR3 sequence: CASSDPRPGELFF. CDR3 bases: TGTGCCAGCAGTGACCCCAGACCCGGGGAGCTGTTTTTT. Variable domain in full (rest from reference TRBV2 and TRBJ2-2): EPEVTQTPSHQVTQMGQEVILRCVPISNHLYFYWYRQILGQKVEFLVSFYNNEISEKSEIFDDQFSVERPDGSNFTLKIRSTKLEDSAMYFCASSDPRPGELFFGEGSRLTVL.

The genes are TRBV6-5 and TRBJ2-1, with D perhaps TRBD2 (7 bases). Trimming removed 2 bases at V and 4 bases at J, with 12 bases between. The CDR3 spans 15 residues. From germline, CDR1 is MNHEY and CDR2 SVGAGI. CDR3 coding DNA: TGTGCCAGCAGTTACGGGGGGGCGAGTTACAATGAGCAGTTCTTC. This encodes CASSYGGASYNEQFF.

This chain joins TRBV5-1 and TRBJ2-1; D may correspond to TRBD1 or TRBD2 (5 bases each). Germline assignment: CDR1 SGHRS and CDR2 YFSETQ. The CDR3 runs 14 residues. Trimming stripped 4 bases from V and 4 bases from J, with 12 bases between. The CDR3 protein is CASSPGQAYNEQFF. In DNA, the CDR3 is TGCGCCAGCAGCCCGGGGCAGGCTTACAATGAGCAGTTCTTC.

This chain links TRBV6-5 with TRBJ1-2; D remains ambiguous. Trimming took 6 bases from V and 4 from J, leaving 9 bases between them. The CDR3 has 12 amino acids. CDR1 and CDR2 from the germline V gene are MNHEY and SVGAGI. DNA for the CDR3: TGTGCCAGCAGCTTAGACGCCTATGGCTACACCTTC. This encodes CASSLDAYGYTF.

This CDR3 reads CASSSATEQFF. CDR3 sequence (DNA): TGTGCCAGTAGTAGCGCTACTGAGCAGTTCTTC. This rearrangement joins TRBV19 to TRBJ2-1; D uncertain. Germline assignment: CDR1 LNHDA and CDR2 SQIVND (reference sequence). Between the trimmed V and J ends, which lost 4 bases and 9 bases, there was a span of 7 bases. This CDR3 spans 11 amino acids.

The rearrangement joins TRBV2 to TRBJ2-7; TRBD2 might be the D (6 bases). Germline CDR1 is SNHLY and CDR2 is FYNNEI. The V gene lost 5 bases and the J gene lost 6 bases, with 17 bases spanning the gap. The CDR3 covers 14 residues. The CDR3 DNA follows: TGTGCCAGCAGTTTGACTAGGGAGAGGGGCGAGCAGTACTTC. Protein: CASSLTRERGEQYF.

The chain is built from TRBV7-9 and TRBJ2-4; 12 nucleotides line up with TRBD1. V shed 1 base, J shed 5 bases, and the junction held 0 bases outside the gene matches. The CDR3 sequence is 15 residues long. Germline CDR1 reads SEHNR; CDR2 reads FQNEAQ (reference sequence). The CDR3 bases are TGTGCCAGCAGCTTAGGGGACAGGGGGCAAAACATTCAGTACTTC. Translation: CASSLGDRGQNIQYF.

The DNA for the CDR3 is TGTGCCAGCAGCTTTCGACCCTTAACCGGGACAGATAGCAATCAGCCCCAGCATTTT. Translating gives CASSFRPLTGTDSNQPQHF. V and J are TRBV7-8 and TRBJ1-5; 7 bases match TRBD1. CDR3 size: 19 residues. Germline CDR1 SGHVS, CDR2 FQNEAQ. The V segment lost 3 bases and the J segment 0 bases; nucleotides outside the gene matches: 14.

This clone was counted a single time. The chain combines TRBV10-1 with TRBJ2-3; D might be TRBD1 (6 bases). The CDR3 sequence is 20 residues long. The germline gives CDR1 WNHNN, CDR2 SYGVQD (reference sequence). The ends were cut back, 0 bases at V and 4 bases at J, with 26 bases in the middle. Here the CDR3 reads CASSESLGQPRFVGADTQYF. CDR3 DNA: TGCGCCAGCAGTGAGTCCCTAGGACAGCCTCGCTTCGTCGGCGCAGATACGCAGTATTTT.

V and J are TRBV5-1 and TRBJ2-6; TRBD2 matches at 12 bases. The CDR3 has 18 residues. Per the germline V gene, CDR1 is SGHRS and CDR2 is YFSETQ. V dropped 4 bases and J dropped 0; count of bases not matched to a gene: 5. The CDR3 DNA follows: TGCGCCAGCAGCCGACTAGCGGGGGCCCCCTCTGGGGCCAACGTCCTGACTTTC. Encoded protein: CASSRLAGAPSGANVLTF.

The chain combines TRBV6-5 with TRBJ2-7; tentative D call: TRBD1 (6 bases). The CDR3 extends over 14 amino acids. V was clipped by 2 bases and J by 1 base, with 9 bases between them. CDR1 MNHEY and CDR2 SVGAGI come from the germline V gene. DNA for the CDR3: TGTGCCAGCAGTTACAACAGGGCATCCTACGAGCAGTACTTC. Translated: CASSYNRASYEQYF.

A word on this clone: Other DNA sequences in this specimen translate into the identical CDR3. The chain combines TRBV9 with TRBJ1-3; no clear D. Trimming took off 0 bases at V and 0 bases at J, with 7 bases between the two ends. The CDR3 has 15 residues. Germline CDR1 and CDR2: SGDLS and YYNGEE. The CDR3 region is CASSVDHSSGNTIYF. CDR3 coding DNA: TGTGCCAGCAGCGTAGACCACAGCTCTGGAAACACCATATATTTT. Based on the CDR3 plus reference TRBV9 and TRBJ1-3, the full variable domain is DSGVTQTPKHLITATGQRVTLRCSPRSGDLSVYWYQQSLDQGLQFLIQYYNGEERAKGNILERFSAQQFPDLHSELNLSSLELGDSALYFCASSVDHSSGNTIYFGEGSWLTVV.

Only a few counts were recorded for this clone. The gene calls are TRBV13 and TRBJ1-2, with 11 bases matching TRBD1. Per germline, CDR1 PRHDT and CDR2 FYEKMQ (reference sequence). After removal of 0 bases from V and 8 bases from J, the junction contained 8 bases not matched to a gene. CDR3 length: 16 amino acids. CDR3 sequence: CASSLGLGQGAGGYTF. DNA of the CDR3: TGTGCCAGCAGCTTAGGCCTAGGACAGGGGGCCGGAGGCTACACCTTC.

The J gene is TRBJ1-1, the V gene TRBV6-4; D gene uncertain. From germline, CDR1 is MRHNA and CDR2 SNTAGT. This CDR3 region has 10 residues. Trimming left V 0 bases short and J 10 bases short, with 3 bases between. CDR3 amino acids: CASSDSLAFF. Here the CDR3 DNA reads TGTGCCAGCAGTGACTCGTTAGCTTTCTTT.

The chain uses TRBV19 and TRBJ2-7, with unresolved D. Germline CDR1 LNHDA, CDR2 SQIVND (reference sequence). Trimming shortened V by 6 bases and J by 0 bases, and 9 bases separated the two germline ends. The CDR3 extends over 13 amino acids. The CDR3 DNA is TGTGCCAGTAGCCGGACCGTCTCCTACGAGCAGTACTTC. It encodes CASSRTVSYEQYF.

The chain is built from TRBV11-1 and TRBJ1-1; D remains ambiguous. The germline V gene has CDR1 SGHAT and CDR2 FQDESV (reference sequence). Between the trimmed V and J ends, which lost 5 bases and 0 bases, there was a span of 13 bases. The CDR3 contains 15 residues. CDR3 sequence (DNA): TGTGCCAGCAGCGAAAACAGAAACATGAACACTGAAGCTTTCTTT. As protein: CASSENRNMNTEAFF.